This T cell receptor beta chain stems from a study of identical twins. Overall study findings and caveats: Twins' surplus sharing was weaker for beta out-of-frame sequences.

This clonotype came up many times. Its target is not known. The CDR3 runs 17 residues. V shed 6 bases and J 0 bases; nucleotides not matched to a gene: 11. The germline V gene has CDR1 MDHEN and CDR2 SYDVKM. Template switching (which added a universal primer site) was used, and cDNA carried unique molecular identifiers. TCRdb called the 5' RACE reads again in MiXCR, with one record for every CDR3 protein. The data contain around 280,000 distinct CDR3 sequences, more than 6.5% of them singletons. The same data also contributed to another study, on yellow fever vaccine responses in identical twins.

This receptor was taken from a woman aged 18-35 years in good health. This chain links TRBV28 with TRBJ2-7; 10 nucleotides line up with TRBD2. The source material was memory (CD45RO+) T cells sorted from blood. CDR3 sequence (DNA): TGTGCCAGCAGCATCCAGCGGGAGGGCCCGAGCTCCTACGAGCAGTACTTC. It yields the protein CASSIQREGPSSYEQYF.